The 5 T cell receptor beta chains below come from one sample, sequenced in a study of T-cell memory formation after mild COVID-19. Each CDR3 protein gets one entry after TCRdb re-called the 5' RACE reads with MiXCR. The sample has over 400,000 distinct CDR3 sequences; more than 20% are singletons. Sequencing was done on a sample of PBMCs or a T cell subset sorted from them (not recorded which). The receptors here all came from an adult woman who had mild COVID-19 (a few samples of this study predate the infection). Cell type and time point are not known.

CDR3 sequence reads: CSASPAGARGVGELFF. The CDR3 region has the DNA TGCAGTGCCTCCCCGGCGGGTGCGCGGGGGGTTGGGGAGCTGTTTTTT. The V gene is TRBV20-1, the J gene TRBJ2-2, with 8 bases aligning to TRBD2. Germline CDR1 DFQATT, CDR2 SNEGSKA (reference sequence). This CDR3 region has 16 residues. V was pared by 6 bases and J by 8 bases, with 17 bases of the junction left unmatched.

The chain carries TRBV25-1 and TRBJ2-1, with TRBD2 matching 9 bases. The CDR3 has 16 amino acids. Germline lookup yields CDR1 MGHDK and CDR2 SYGVNS. J lost 0 bases, V lost 9 bases, and 9 bases had no gene match. This CDR3 reads CASLSGRPSSYNEQFF. The DNA of the CDR3 is TGTGCCAGTCTCAGCGGGAGGCCGAGCTCCTACAATGAGCAGTTCTTC.

This clonotype was seen only once. V is TRBV28 and J is TRBJ2-1; a possible D gene is TRBD2 (7 bases). The CDR3 has 16 residues. V dropped 4 bases and J dropped 8 bases, with 21 bases sitting between them. Germline V CDR1 and CDR2: MDHEN, SYDVKM. CDR3 in DNA: TGTGCCAGCAGTTCCCCGGGGGGCAGAGGGTTCTATGAGCAGTTCTTC. It translates to CASSSPGGRGFYEQFF.

The chain employs TRBV5-1 and TRBJ2-7; TRBD1 matches at 8 bases. This CDR3 comprises 15 residues. Germline CDR1 SGHRS, CDR2 YFSETQ. The V gene end was trimmed by 2 bases and the J gene end by 5 bases; junction bases not matched to a gene: 9. The CDR3 region is CASSFPGTGVDEQYF. Written as DNA, the CDR3 is TGCGCCAGCAGCTTCCCTGGGACAGGCGTGGACGAGCAGTACTTC.

This clonotype was recorded once. An end of the junction does not agree with germline; a read error may underlie this. The chain links TRBV3-1 to TRBJ2-3; 11 bases match TRBD2. This CDR3 is 16 amino acids long. Germline V gene lookup returns CDR1 LGHDT and CDR2 YNNKEL (reference sequence). The CDR3 DNA reads TGTGCCGGCAGCCAAGAAGGGACTAGCGGCGCAGATACGCAGTATTTT. This codes for CAGSQEGTSGADTQYF.